This TCR beta chain was retrieved from a study of shared clonotypes between healthy human individuals. This CDR3 region has 14 residues. Trimming pared 4 bases from V and 1 base from J, leaving 8 bases between. The V gene's germline CDR1 is SGHRS and CDR2 YFSETQ. Here immunoSEQ multiplex PCR was the method, and the copy in TCRdb shows in-frame clones only, minus some. The sample lists roughly 2.4 million clones, 90% to 96% occurring once. A note on this clone: Different DNA sequences within this sample yield the same CDR3.

This chain uses TRBV5-1 with TRBJ2-2; D is undetermined. The sequencing sample was made of naive CD4+ T cells sorted from blood. The subset: CD45RA+ positively selected. The sequence came from a man aged 18 to 29 in good health. The CDR3 spells CASSTDMNTGELFF. DNA for the CDR3: TGCGCCAGCAGCACCGACATGAACACCGGGGAGCTGTTTTTT.